The 6 T cell receptor beta chains listed next were all sequenced from one sample in a study of cytomegalovirus exposure and HLA in healthy donors. PCR was performed using 60 Vbeta and 13 Jbeta primers. Using immunoSEQ multiplex PCR, the repertoire was profiled, and TCRdb retains in-frame clones only, with some absent. Altogether around 200,000 clones are present, roughly 80% being singletons, with the ten largest covering more than 1.5%. Sequenced: PBMCs. These receptors all come from a man aged 45 to 65 in good health and CMV-seronegative.

The genes are TRBV5-1 and TRBJ2-1; D might be TRBD2 (6 bases). Germline V gives CDR1 SGHRS, CDR2 YFSETQ. Trimming cost V 4 bases and J 10 bases, with 18 bases left between them. The CDR3 is 14 residues long. This chain's CDR3 is CASSPGLALMEQFF. CDR3 coding DNA: TGCGCCAGCAGCCCGGGACTCGCTTTAATGGAGCAGTTCTTC.

Only one count was recorded for this clone. The chain is built from TRBV7-2 and TRBJ1-5; TRBD1 matches 12 bases. Germline V gene sequence: CDR1 SGHTA, CDR2 FQGNSA. This CDR3 is built from 16 residues. Trimming took 5 bases from V and 7 from J; bases not matched to a gene: 9. CDR3 protein: CASSPRDRGRGQPQHF. CDR3 nucleotide sequence: TGTGCCAGCAGCCCCCGGGACAGGGGGCGTGGACAGCCCCAGCATTTT.

The chain employs TRBV18 and TRBJ1-1; TRBD1 is a possible D gene (6 bases). V shed 1 base and J shed 6 bases, with 15 bases lying between them. CDR3 length: 15 residues. Germline V gives CDR1 KGHSH, CDR2 LQKENI. CDR3 in DNA: TGTGCCAGCTCACCACGCAGGGGTTGGGGCTCTGAAGCTTTCTTT. Translating it yields CASSPRRGWGSEAFF.

This chain's CDR3 is CASSPTGRGSSYNEQFF. The CDR3, as DNA: TGTGCCAGCAGCCCTACCGGTCGAGGAAGCTCCTACAATGAGCAGTTCTTC. The rearrangement links TRBV7-2 to TRBJ2-1; D is unclear. The CDR3 spans 17 residues. The V and J ends lost 5 bases and 0 bases respectively, with 17 bases between them. CDR1 is SGHTA and CDR2 is FQGNSA in the germline V gene.

The chain couples TRBV18 to TRBJ1-4, with D uncertain. The CDR3 is made up of 19 amino acids. Trimming cost V 6 bases and J 0 bases, with 23 bases left between them. Germline CDR1 is KGHSH and CDR2 is LQKENI. CDR3 residues: CASSPQRARGSATNEKLFF. Here the CDR3 DNA reads TGTGCCAGCTCCCCTCAAAGGGCCCGGGGATCGGCAACTAATGAAAAACTGTTTTTT.

The chain employs TRBV5-1 and TRBJ1-3; D ambiguous. Trimming removed 0 bases at V and 1 base at J, with 5 bases between. CDR3 length equals 14 residues. Germline V gene lookup returns CDR1 SGHRS and CDR2 YFSETQ. CDR3 DNA sequence: TGCGCCAGCAGCTTGGGTCAATCTGGAAACACCATATATTTT. Protein product: CASSLGQSGNTIYF. The variable domain in full, completed from reference TRBV5-1 and TRBJ1-3, reads KAGVTQTPRYLIKTRGQQVTLSCSPISGHRSVSWYQQTPGQGLQFLFEYFSETQRNKGNFPGRFSGRQFSNSRSEMNVSTLELGDSALYLCASSLGQSGNTIYFGEGSWLTVV.